This is a list of T cell receptor beta chains from one sample in a study of post-analysis software for immune sequencing data. TCRdb re-called the PCR reads with MiXCR, one entry per CDR3 protein. The table shows some 690,000 distinct CDR3 sequences, with approximately 30% occurring only once. The sequenced material came from blood. The receptors come from a girl between 5 and 17 years old with multiple sclerosis. Each CDR3 is given with its conserved first and last residue. The D gene is left open where the match is weak. For some rows the clone size is stated as once, few or many, or as a class when expanded; others skip it.

TRBJ2-5 | NA | few | TRBV18 | CASSPRGDRRKETQYF | TGTGCCAGCTCACCACGGGGCGACAGAAGAAAAGAGACCCAGTACTTC
TRBJ1-5 | TRBD1 | NA | TRBV12-3/TRBV12-4 | CASSTGDRGRGPPQHF | TGTGCCAGCAGTACCGGGGACAGGGGGCGAGGTCCGCCCCAGCATTTT
TRBJ2-1 | TRBD2 | NA | TRBV28 | CASSFRAGAGNEQFF | TGTGCCAGCAGTTTTAGAGCGGGAGCTGGCAATGAGCAGTTCTTC
TRBJ2-7 | NA | few | TRBV20-1 | CGAKGRGQTEGQYF | TGCGGTGCTAAGGGGAGGGGACAGACAGAGGGCCAGTACTTC
TRBJ2-7 | NA | NA | TRBV6-2/TRBV6-3 | CASRASPGPAYEQYF | TGTGCCAGCAGGGCAAGTCCGGGACCCGCCTACGAGCAGTACTTC
TRBJ2-5 | NA | many | TRBV9 | CASSVGDWGETQYF | TGTGCCAGCAGCGTAGGGGACTGGGGCGAGACCCAGTACTTC
TRBJ2-1 | NA | NA | TRBV5-1 | CASSLVRAGIRVNEQFF | TGCGCCAGCAGCTTGGTTCGCGCCGGGATAAGAGTCAATGAGCAGTTCTTC
TRBJ2-1 | TRBD2 | NA | TRBV20-1 | CSARETSGSVGWYNEQFF | TGCAGTGCTAGAGAGACTAGCGGGAGCGTGGGGTGGTACAATGAGCAGTTCTTC
TRBJ1-1 | NA | few | TRBV20-1 | CSAAQRVSTEAFF | TGCAGTGCCGCCCAGAGGGTTTCCACTGAAGCTTTCTTT
TRBJ2-3 | NA | many | TRBV6-5 | CASSYDGSDTDTQYF | TGTGCCAGCAGTTACGATGGCAGCGACACAGATACGCAGTATTTT
TRBJ1-1 | NA | NA | TRBV2 | CASSDWGNTEAFF | TGTGCCAGCAGTGATTGGGGGAACACTGAAGCTTTCTTT
TRBJ2-1 | NA | NA | TRBV7-2 | CASSLAAKQFF | TGTGCCAGCAGCTTAGCAGCGAAGCAGTTCTTC
TRBJ2-1 | NA | NA | TRBV20-1 | CSAPPWGQETQFF | TGCAGTGCTCCACCTTGGGGCCAAGAGACCCAGTTCTTC
TRBJ1-1 | NA | few | TRBV12-3/TRBV12-4 | CASSPYRYTEAFF | TGTGCCAGCAGCCCCTACAGGTACACTGAAGCTTTCTTT
TRBJ2-7 | TRBD2 | NA | TRBV12-3/TRBV12-4 | CASSSGLAGLQYEQYF | TGTGCCAGCAGTTCGGGACTAGCGGGATTGCAGTACGAGCAGTACTTC
TRBJ1-5 | NA | few | TRBV5-5 | CASTHSGASNQPQHF | TGTGCCAGCACCCACAGCGGGGCGAGCAATCAGCCCCAGCATTTT
TRBJ1-2 | NA | NA | TRBV4-3 | CVSSAHNYGYTF | TGCGTCAGCAGCGCGCACAACTATGGCTACACCTTC
TRBJ2-6 | NA | few | TRBV7-9 | CASTWNLGANVLTF | TGTGCCAGCACGTGGAACCTGGGGGCCAACGTCCTGACTTTC
TRBJ2-3 | TRBD1 | NA | TRBV10-3 | CAISSDRVGTDTQYF | TGTGCCATCAGTTCGGACAGGGTGGGAACAGATACGCAGTATTTT
TRBJ2-1 | NA | NA | TRBV12-3/TRBV12-4 | CASSPCSQPYNEQFF | TGTGCCAGCAGTCCATGTAGCCAGCCCTACAATGAGCAGTTCTTC
TRBJ1-1 | NA | NA | TRBV7-9 | CASSSAITEAFF | TGTGCCAGCAGCTCAGCAATCACGGAAGCTTTCTTT
TRBJ2-7 | NA | NA | TRBV5-5 | CASSSGIARHYEQYF | TGTGCCAGCAGCTCCGGGATAGCGCGTCACTACGAGCAGTACTTC
TRBJ2-7 | TRBD2 | NA | TRBV9 | CASSVGGSPYEQYF | TGTGCCAGCAGCGTAGGCGGGAGCCCCTACGAGCAGTACTTC
TRBJ2-1 | TRBD1 | NA | TRBV6-2/TRBV6-3 | CASSLLGQGRNEQFF | TGTGCCAGCAGTCTTCTCGGACAGGGACGAAATGAGCAGTTCTTC
TRBJ2-3 | NA | NA | TRBV5-1 | CASSSSPPDTQYF | TGCGCCAGCAGCTCAAGTCCGCCAGATACGCAGTATTTT
TRBJ2-1 | TRBD2 | few | TRBV11-2 | CASSLDLTSSNEQFF | TGTGCCAGCAGCTTAGATTTGACTAGCTCGAATGAGCAGTTCTTC
TRBJ1-2 | NA | few | TRBV9 | CASSVSGAGDYGYTF | TGTGCCAGCAGCGTAAGTGGGGCGGGCGACTATGGCTACACCTTC
TRBJ2-7 | TRBD2 | NA | TRBV20-1 | CSARDNSGRFYEQYF | TGCAGTGCTAGAGATAATAGCGGGAGGTTCTACGAGCAGTACTTC
TRBJ2-6 | NA | NA | TRBV15 | CAASRGGAGANVLTF | TGTGCCGCCAGCAGAGGGGGGGCTGGGGCCAACGTCCTGACTTTC
TRBJ2-1 | TRBD1 | NA | TRBV6-5 | CASNRGEAYNEQFF | TGTGCCAGCAACAGGGGTGAGGCCTACAATGAGCAGTTCTTC
TRBJ2-1 | NA | few | TRBV29-1 | CSVEEGWRQETQFF | TGCAGCGTTGAGGAGGGCTGGAGGCAAGAGACCCAGTTCTTC
TRBJ1-5 | NA | NA | TRBV9 | CASSVESNQPQHF | TGTGCCAGCAGCGTAGAGAGCAATCAGCCCCAGCATTTT
TRBJ1-1 | TRBD1 | NA | TRBV19 | CASSVAGGAAEAFF | TGTGCCAGTAGTGTGGCAGGGGGCGCCGCTGAAGCTTTCTTT
TRBJ1-2 | NA | NA | TRBV12-3/TRBV12-4 | CASSHDSIRRNYGYTF | TGTGCCAGTAGCCATGATAGTATCCGACGGAACTATGGCTACACCTTC
TRBJ2-7 | NA | many | TRBV6-6 | CASSNYEQYF | TGTGCCAGCAGCAACTACGAGCAGTACTTC
TRBJ1-6 | NA | few | TRBV2 | CASTDRSTYNSPLHF | TGTGCCAGCACCGACAGGTCAACGTATAATTCACCCCTCCACTTT
TRBJ1-2 | NA | NA | TRBV6-5 | CASSPGTGCTF | TGTGCCAGCAGTCCTGGGACTGGCTGCACCTTC
TRBJ2-2 | NA | NA | TRBV4-3 | CASSQDLGGNTGELFF | TGCGCCAGCAGCCAAGATCTTGGAGGGAACACCGGGGAGCTGTTTTTT
TRBJ2-5 | NA | few | TRBV20-1 | CSAPDYLTETQYF | TGCAGTGCCCCGGACTATCTTACGGAGACCCAGTACTTC
TRBJ1-4 | TRBD1 | NA | TRBV6-6 | CASSYQGAVEKLFF | TGTGCCAGCAGTTACCAGGGGGCGGTTGAAAAACTGTTTTTT
TRBJ2-7 | NA | few | TRBV20-1 | CSAQTVEQYF | TGCAGTGCTCAGACGGTTGAGCAGTACTTC
TRBJ2-6 | NA | many | TRBV6-2/TRBV6-3 | CASRQDGANVLTF | TGTGCCAGCAGGCAGGATGGGGCCAACGTCCTGACTTTC
TRBJ2-5 | NA | NA | TRBV6-1 | CASSFQPGQETQYF | TGTGCCAGCAGTTTCCAGCCCGGGCAGGAGACCCAGTACTTC
TRBJ2-7 | NA | NA | TRBV20-1 | CSARRWYSYEQYF | TGCAGTGCTAGAAGGTGGTACTCCTACGAGCAGTACTTC
TRBJ1-1 | NA | NA | TRBV7-8 | CASSLAMDTEAFF | TGTGCCAGCAGCTTAGCGATGGACACTGAAGCTTTCTTT
TRBJ2-1 | NA | few | TRBV20-1 | CSASDVGGLRYNEQFF | TGCAGTGCTAGTGATGTGGGCGGGTTACGATACAATGAGCAGTTCTTC
TRBJ2-5 | NA | NA | TRBV6-1 | CASSEQQGILVQETQYF | TGTGCCAGCAGTGAACAACAGGGAATTTTAGTTCAAGAGACCCAGTACTTC
TRBJ2-1 | NA | once | TRBV5-1 | CAGSLGSGVNEQFF | TGCGCCGGCAGCCTTGGCTCGGGAGTCAATGAGCAGTTCTTC
TRBJ2-1 | NA | NA | TRBV5-1 | CASSLDTLSEQFF | TGCGCCAGCAGCCTGGACACGTTGAGTGAGCAGTTCTTC
TRBJ2-2 | TRBD2 | NA | TRBV20-1 | CSARDMLAGGRTGELFF | TGCAGTGCTAGAGACATGCTAGCGGGAGGTCGTACCGGGGAGCTGTTTTTT
TRBJ2-5 | NA | NA | TRBV6-5 | CASSYENAGARETQYF | TGTGCCAGCAGTTACGAGAACGCGGGGGCGCGGGAGACCCAGTACTTC
TRBJ2-1 | NA | many | TRBV29-1 | CSGMTARPYNEQFF | TGCAGCGGGATGACAGCGAGACCCTACAATGAGCAGTTCTTC
TRBJ2-7 | NA | few | TRBV6-6 | CASSYWGDPGEQYF | TGTGCCAGCAGTTACTGGGGAGACCCCGGCGAGCAGTACTTC
TRBJ2-7 | NA | NA | TRBV20-1 | CSARVAGVGEQYF | TGCAGTGCTAGAGTAGCAGGGGTAGGGGAGCAGTACTTC
TRBJ2-7 | NA | few | TRBV12-3/TRBV12-4 | CASTTTGYEQYF | TGTGCCAGCACTACCACGGGTTACGAGCAGTACTTC
TRBJ2-1 | NA | once | TRBV6-5 | CASSDRRSSEQFF | TGTGCCAGCTCAGACAGGAGATCGAGTGAGCAGTTCTTC
TRBJ2-5 | NA | few | TRBV29-1 | CSVAPGHLQETQYF | TGCAGCGTTGCACCGGGACACTTACAAGAGACCCAGTACTTC
TRBJ2-1 | TRBD2 | few | TRBV20-1 | CSASPPGTSLSNEQFF | TGCAGTGCTAGCCCCCCCGGGACTAGCCTGTCGAATGAGCAGTTCTTC